What follows are 2 T cell receptor beta chains derived from one specimen sequenced in a study of T cells in Graves' hyperthyroidism and ophthalmopathy. Amplified regions were TCR beta CDR3 sequences from RNA transcripts. In the first-round RT-PCR of the TCR CDR3, the HTBI primer set was used. TCRdb re-called the multiplex PCR reads through MiXCR, storing one row per CDR3 protein. The repertoire consists of under 750,000 distinct CDR3 sequences, with over 15% occurring once and the leading ten covering roughly a sixth. The sample consisted of blood. The receptors were sampled from a woman aged 50 to 60 with Graves' hyperthyroidism that later progressed to Graves' ophthalmopathy.

This chain uses TRBV10-3 with TRBJ2-1; tentatively, D is TRBD1 (6 bases). Germline-derived CDR1 and CDR2 are ENHRY and SYGVKD. CDR3 size: 16 residues. The ends were cut back, 0 bases at V and 0 bases at J, with 9 bases in the middle. The CDR3 coding sequence is TGTGCCATCAGTGAGTCAGCAGGGGACTCCTACAATGAGCAGTTCTTC. It codes for CAISESAGDSYNEQFF.

This chain connects TRBV6-1 to TRBJ1-1; D gene unclear. The CDR3 loop spans 16 amino acids. Germline CDR1 reads MNHNS; CDR2 reads SASEGT. Trimming removed 2 bases from V and 0 bases from J, with 13 bases in between. The CDR3 DNA sequence: TGTGCCAGCAGTGAAATCAGTTATTTAATGAACACTGAAGCTTTCTTT. The encoded protein is CASSEISYLMNTEAFF.